Reported below is one TCR beta chain. Its antigen is not identified. The data belong to a study of CD8 T cells in Susac syndrome. The study, taken as a whole, reports: It was acknowledged by the study that relatively few individuals were included in its TCR sequencing and HLA analysis.

V lost 0 bases to trimming and J lost 4 bases, with 9 bases between them. This CDR3 contains 14 residues. The germline V gene encodes CDR1 MNHEY and CDR2 SVGAGI. Sequencing of TCR beta was performed on blood CD8+ and CD4+ T cells. Bulk CD8+ and CD4+ cells came from magnetic negative isolation; CD8+ TEMRA by FACS. An amount of RNA that ranged from about 0.45 to 1 ug was reverse transcribed with random hexamers. TCRdb re-derived calls from the immunoSEQ multiplex PCR reads in MiXCR, one entry per CDR3 protein. The table lists approximately 140,000 distinct CDR3 sequences, around 94% of them singletons. The source is a human donor in good health. The gene calls are TRBV6-5 and TRBJ1-1; TRBD1 is a possible D gene (5 bases). The specimen was CD8+ T cells from PBMCs. DNA for the CDR3: TGTGCCAGCAGTTACTCGAAAGGGGTCACTGAAGCTTTCTTT. It specifies CASSYSKGVTEAFF.